These 14 T cell receptor beta chains originate from one sample sequenced in a study of shared clonotypes between healthy human individuals. Generated by immunoSEQ multiplex PCR, the TCRdb table keeps only in-frame clones and is missing some. The sample has around 1.6 million clones, nearly 99% seen once; the top ten hold around 0.47%. Source material: naive CD4+ T cells sorted from blood. Stated subset: CD45RA+ positively selected. The source is a man aged 25-40 years in good health.

The rearrangement links TRBV6-1 to TRBJ2-1; no clear D. The ends were cut back, 3 bases at V and 2 bases at J, with 11 bases in the middle. This CDR3 comprises 15 residues. The germline V gene encodes CDR1 MNHNS and CDR2 SASEGT. CDR3 protein: CASSDSGLAYNEQFF. In DNA form, the CDR3 reads TGTGCCAGCAGTGACAGTGGTCTAGCCTACAATGAGCAGTTCTTC.

The gene calls are TRBV29-1 and TRBJ2-1, with TRBD1 matching 8 bases. CDR3 length equals 15 residues. Germline loops: CDR1 SQVTM, CDR2 ANQGSEA. V shed 4 bases, J shed 2 bases, and the junction held 7 bases outside the gene matches. CDR3: CSVARTGGAYNEQFF. The CDR3 bases are TGCAGCGTTGCTAGAACAGGGGGTGCCTACAATGAGCAGTTCTTC.

This chain connects TRBV19 to TRBJ2-1, with 13 bases identical to TRBD2. V gave up 3 bases and J gave up 12 bases; unmatched junction bases: 11. This CDR3 has 16 amino acids. Germline assignment: CDR1 LNHDA and CDR2 SQIVND (reference sequence). CDR3: CASSIPETSGRMVQFF. The CDR3 coding sequence is TGTGCCAGTAGTATTCCCGAGACTAGCGGGAGGATGGTGCAGTTCTTC.

The rearrangement joins TRBV6-5 to TRBJ2-7; D remains ambiguous. V lost 0 bases and J lost 3, with 6 bases in between. There are 13 residues in the CDR3. From germline, CDR1 is MNHEY and CDR2 SVGAGI. CDR3 region: CASSYSADYEQYF. Here the CDR3 DNA reads TGTGCCAGCAGTTACTCGGCAGACTACGAGCAGTACTTC.

The chain has TRBV11-2 and TRBJ2-1; D may match TRBD1 or TRBD2 (5 bases each). V lost 1 base to trimming and J lost 8 bases, with 18 bases between them. Germline-derived CDR1 and CDR2 are SGHAT and FQNNGV. This CDR3 region has 16 residues. The CDR3 sequence: CASSLVGVWTGDEQFF. CDR3 nucleotide sequence: TGTGCCAGCAGCTTAGTAGGGGTCTGGACTGGTGATGAGCAGTTCTTC.

This chain joins TRBV5-1 and TRBJ1-5; possible D gene TRBD1, 5 bases. Germline CDR1 reads SGHRS; CDR2 reads YFSETQ. The CDR3 is 16 residues long. Trimming removed 1 base at V and 2 bases at J, with 13 bases between. CDR3 DNA sequence: TGCGCCAGCAGCTTGCGCCCGGGACCAGGCAATCAGCCCCAGCATTTT. Its protein is CASSLRPGPGNQPQHF.

V is TRBV13 and J is TRBJ2-5, with TRBD2 matching 11 bases. This CDR3 has 16 amino acids. The germline V gene encodes CDR1 PRHDT and CDR2 FYEKMQ (reference sequence). V lost 1 base and J lost 1; bases outside the gene matches: 2. The CDR3 sequence is CASSLETSGAQETQYF. For the CDR3, the DNA is TGTGCCAGCAGCTTAGAGACTAGCGGGGCCCAAGAGACCCAGTACTTC. Full variable domain (missing parts from reference TRBV13 and TRBJ2-5): AAGVIQSPRHLIKEKRETATLKCYPIPRHDTVYWYQQGPGQDPQFLISFYEKMQSDKGSIPDRFSAQQFSDYHSELNMSSLELGDSALYFCASSLETSGAQETQYFGPGTRLLVL.

The chain has TRBV5-1 and TRBJ1-1, with 10 positions matching TRBD1. This CDR3 contains 13 residues. The ends lost 4 bases at V and 7 bases at J; junction bases unmatched: 4. The germline gives CDR1 SGHRS, CDR2 YFSETQ. This CDR3 reads CASSTRTGGEAFF. The DNA of the CDR3 is TGCGCCAGCAGCACCCGGACAGGGGGTGAAGCTTTCTTT.

The chain uses TRBV7-9 and TRBJ1-1, with a possible D match to TRBD1 (5 bases). The CDR3 spans 14 residues. CDR1 and CDR2 (germline): SEHNR, FQNEAQ (reference sequence). V lost 10 bases and J lost 0, with 15 bases in between. The CDR3 coding sequence is TGTGCCACCGAATCTGGGACCTTGAACACTGAAGCTTTCTTT. Amino acids: CATESGTLNTEAFF.

V gene TRBV12-5 combines with J gene TRBJ1-1; no definite D call. The germline gives CDR1 LGHNT, CDR2 FRNRAP. V was shortened by 2 bases and J by 8 bases, with 9 bases between the two germline ends. The CDR3 spans 12 residues. CDR3 in amino acids: CASGLWGSEAFF. The CDR3 nucleotides are TGTGCTAGTGGTTTGTGGGGATCCGAAGCTTTCTTT.

The rearrangement joins TRBV10-3 to TRBJ2-7; D is undetermined. This CDR3 has 13 residues. The V gene's germline CDR1 is ENHRY and CDR2 SYGVKD. Deletions cut 0 bases from V and 6 bases from J, with 9 bases between. In DNA form, the CDR3 reads TGTGCCATCAGTGAGTCCCCCCCCGGCGAGCAGTACTTC. This sequence encodes CAISESPPGEQYF.

The gene calls are TRBV5-8 and TRBJ2-3; TRBD2 agrees at 9 bases. V lost 4 bases to trimming and J lost 1 base; unmatched junction nucleotides: 10. The CDR3 length is 17 residues. Germline V gene sequence: CDR1 SGHTS, CDR2 YDEGEE. The CDR3 sequence is CASSTGLAPGGTDTQYF. The CDR3 coding sequence is TGTGCCAGCAGCACCGGACTAGCGCCAGGGGGCACAGATACGCAGTATTTT.

The J gene is TRBJ2-1, the V gene TRBV5-4; weak D call: TRBD2 (5 bases). The CDR3 consists of 16 residues. The germline V gene encodes CDR1 SGHNT and CDR2 YYREEE (reference sequence). V was pared by 4 bases and J by 0 bases, with 14 bases between. The DNA for the CDR3 is TGTGCCAGCAGCCCATCAGCGGACCGCTCCTACAATGAGCAGTTCTTC. It codes for CASSPSADRSYNEQFF. The complete variable domain, with remaining parts taken from reference TRBV5-4 and TRBJ2-1, reads ETGVTQSPTHLIKTRGQQVTLRCSSQSGHNTVSWYQQALGQGPQFIFQYYREEENGRGNFPPRFSGLQFPNYSSELNVNALELDDSALYLCASSPSADRSYNEQFFGPGTRLTVL.

The chain couples TRBV7-2 to TRBJ1-5; D may be TRBD1 (5 bases). The V and J ends lost 6 bases and 3 bases respectively, with 27 bases between them. The CDR3 is 19 amino acids. Germline loops: CDR1 SGHTA, CDR2 FQGNSA. The CDR3 reads CASSRERSSTVFSNQPQHF. The CDR3 DNA is TGTGCCAGCAGTCGGGAGAGATCGTCGACAGTCTTCTCCAATCAGCCCCAGCATTTT.